One sample yielded the 13 T cell receptor beta chains listed below, sequenced in a study of blood T cells in healthy people across ages. The use of a sample-barcoded 5' primer and a J-beta primer mix characterized a second PCR of about 7 to 12 cycles. Each CDR3 protein gets one entry after TCRdb re-called the 5' RACE reads with MiXCR. Found here are 1.5 million to 2 million distinct CDR3 sequences, just under 50% of them singletons; the top ten hold less than 2.5%. The specimen sequenced was blood. The receptors were sampled from a woman in her forties in good health.

CDR3 bases: TGCGCCAGCACCTACACGACAGATTATAATTCACCCCTCCACTTT. Its translation: CASTYTTDYNSPLHF. The V call is TRBV5-1, the J call TRBJ1-6; D might be TRBD1 (5 bases). This CDR3 comprises 15 residues. Trimming took 6 bases from V and 4 from J, leaving 14 bases between them. CDR1 is SGHRS and CDR2 is YFSETQ in the germline V gene.

The chain is built from TRBV20-1 and TRBJ2-3, with 8 bases fitting TRBD1. CDR3 length: 16 residues. J gave up 3 bases and V 4 bases, and 12 bases lay outside the gene matches. Germline V gives CDR1 DFQATT, CDR2 SNEGSKA (reference sequence). CDR3 region: CSANHDRGVGTDTQYF. DNA of the CDR3: TGCAGTGCTAACCATGACAGGGGAGTGGGTACAGATACGCAGTATTTT.

A few counts support this clonotype. This rearrangement joins TRBV29-1 to TRBJ2-5; a weak D match, TRBD2 (6 bases). Germline values: CDR1 SQVTM, CDR2 ANQGSEA. The CDR3 runs to 16 residues. Trimming took off 0 bases at V and 5 bases at J, with 19 bases between the two ends. The CDR3 nucleotides are TGCAGCGTTGAAGAGGAGGGATCAACGTGGGGGGAGACCCAGTACTTC. It is translated as CSVEEEGSTWGETQYF.

The V call is TRBV6-2 or TRBV6-3, the J call TRBJ2-1, with D tentatively TRBD1 (5 bases). Germline loops: CDR1 MNHEY, CDR2 SVGEGT. Trimming shortened V by 7 bases and J by 0 bases, and 13 bases separated the two germline ends. The CDR3 spans 15 residues. The CDR3 sequence: CASKQDPNSYNEQFF. CDR3 nucleotides: TGTGCCAGCAAACAGGACCCTAACTCCTACAATGAGCAGTTCTTC.

This clonotype has only a few counts. The chain carries TRBV6-6 and TRBJ2-7; no reliable D call. The J call is doubtful: the DNA matches TRBJ2-5 better. Germline V gives CDR1 MNHNY, CDR2 SVGAGI (reference sequence). The CDR3 length is 15 residues. The chain's CDR3 is CASSYPVGNAETQYF. In DNA, the CDR3 is TGTGCCAGCAGTTACCCTGTGGGGAATGCGGAGACCCAGTACTTC.

This clonotype occurred a few times. The gene calls are TRBV4-1 and TRBJ1-1; a possible D gene is TRBD1 (6 bases). The germline CDR1 and CDR2 sequences are MGHRA and YSYEKL. This CDR3 is built from 13 residues. V gave up 4 bases and J gave up 7 bases, with 13 bases separating them. The CDR3 bases are TGCGCCAGCAGCCTCGACAGGTCGAATGAAGCTTTCTTT. This translates into CASSLDRSNEAFF.

The CDR3 spells CSARSLRVAGVTDTQYF. CDR3 bases: TGCAGTGCTAGGTCCCTTCGGGTTGCGGGGGTCACAGATACGCAGTATTTT. The chain has TRBV20-1 and TRBJ2-3; the match to TRBD2 covers 7 bases. J gave up 2 bases and V 3 bases, and 14 bases lay outside the gene matches. Germline values: CDR1 DFQATT, CDR2 SNEGSKA (reference sequence). The CDR3 sequence is 17 residues long.

This clonotype was observed a few times. The chain employs TRBV7-2 and TRBJ2-4, with D uncertain. The end of the DNA aligns better with TRBJ2-7, so the J call may be wrong. CDR1 and CDR2 from the germline V gene are SGHTA and FQGNSA. CDR3 size: 15 residues. The CDR3 is CASSPGAITSYEQYF. CDR3 coding DNA: TGTGCCAGCAGCCCGGGCGCTATTACCTCCTACGAGCAGTACTTC.

This clonotype was detected only a few times. This chain links TRBV29-1 with TRBJ2-1; D remains ambiguous. This CDR3 contains 13 residues. Germline CDR1 SQVTM, CDR2 ANQGSEA. Trimming shortened V by 5 bases and J by 3 bases, and 11 bases separated the two germline ends. CDR3 region: CSVLWMIYNEQFF. The CDR3 nucleotides read TGCAGCGTTCTTTGGATGATCTACAATGAGCAGTTCTTC.

The chain couples TRBV28 to TRBJ2-3, with 9 bases fitting TRBD2. The V and J ends lost 5 bases and 0 bases, in that order; junction bases with no gene match: 6. The CDR3 loop spans 16 amino acids. The germline V gene encodes CDR1 MDHEN and CDR2 SYDVKM. The CDR3 bases are TGTGCCAGCAGTCTGAGCGGGGGGCTCAGCACAGATACGCAGTATTTT. Translating gives CASSLSGGLSTDTQYF.

The rearrangement uses TRBV4-3 and TRBJ2-1; no reliable D call. This CDR3 region has 13 residues. Trimming left V 0 bases short and J 10 bases short, with 10 bases between. The germline V gene has CDR1 LGHNA and CDR2 YSLEER. Written as DNA, the CDR3 is TGCGCCAGCAGCCAAGAGGACCCCGGAGAGCAGTTCTTC. This translates into CASSQEDPGEQFF.

This clonotype has more than one count but fewer than ten. V usage is TRBV7-9 and J usage is TRBJ1-5, with D tentatively TRBD1 (5 bases). The germline CDR1 and CDR2 sequences are SEHNR and FQNEAQ (reference sequence). Trimming removed 5 bases at V and 2 bases at J, with 25 bases between. There are 19 residues in the CDR3. CDR3 in amino acids: CASSKNHLPGREGNQPQHF. CDR3 sequence (DNA): TGTGCCAGCAGCAAAAACCACCTACCGGGGCGGGAGGGCAATCAGCCCCAGCATTTT.

The chain combines TRBV12-3 or TRBV12-4 with TRBJ2-1, with a possible D match to TRBD2 (5 bases). CDR3 size: 16 residues. The V and J ends lost 5 bases and 5 bases respectively, with 19 bases between them. The CDR3, as DNA: TGTGCCAGCAGTCTCCCGGGGTTCGTCTTTCACAATGAGCAGTTCTTC. Protein sequence: CASSLPGFVFHNEQFF.